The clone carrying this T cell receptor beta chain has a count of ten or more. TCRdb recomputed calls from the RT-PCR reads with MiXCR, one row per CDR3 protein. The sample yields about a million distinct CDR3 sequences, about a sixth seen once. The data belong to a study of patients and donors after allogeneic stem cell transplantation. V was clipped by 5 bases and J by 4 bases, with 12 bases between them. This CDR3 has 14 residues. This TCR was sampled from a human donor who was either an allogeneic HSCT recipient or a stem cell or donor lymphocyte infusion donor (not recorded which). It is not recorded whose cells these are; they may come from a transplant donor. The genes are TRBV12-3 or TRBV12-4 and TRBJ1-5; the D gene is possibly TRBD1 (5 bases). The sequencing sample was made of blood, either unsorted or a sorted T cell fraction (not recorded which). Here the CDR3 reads CASSRRGSNQPQHF. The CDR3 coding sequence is TGTGCCAGCAGTCGACGGGGCTCAAATCAGCCCCAGCATTTT.